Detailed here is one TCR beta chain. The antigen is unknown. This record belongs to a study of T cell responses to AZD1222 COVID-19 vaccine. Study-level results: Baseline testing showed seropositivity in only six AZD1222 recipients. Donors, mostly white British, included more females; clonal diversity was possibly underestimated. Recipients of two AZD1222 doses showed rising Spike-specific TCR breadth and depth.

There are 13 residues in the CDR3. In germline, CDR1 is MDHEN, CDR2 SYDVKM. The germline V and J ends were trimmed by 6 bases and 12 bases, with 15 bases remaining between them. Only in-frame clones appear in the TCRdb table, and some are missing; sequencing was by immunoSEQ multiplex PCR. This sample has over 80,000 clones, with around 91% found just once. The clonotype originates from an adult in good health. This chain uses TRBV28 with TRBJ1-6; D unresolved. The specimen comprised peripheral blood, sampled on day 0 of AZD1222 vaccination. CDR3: CASSLSPGQPLHF. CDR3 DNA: TGTGCCAGCAGCCTCTCCCCCGGGCAACCCCTCCACTTT.